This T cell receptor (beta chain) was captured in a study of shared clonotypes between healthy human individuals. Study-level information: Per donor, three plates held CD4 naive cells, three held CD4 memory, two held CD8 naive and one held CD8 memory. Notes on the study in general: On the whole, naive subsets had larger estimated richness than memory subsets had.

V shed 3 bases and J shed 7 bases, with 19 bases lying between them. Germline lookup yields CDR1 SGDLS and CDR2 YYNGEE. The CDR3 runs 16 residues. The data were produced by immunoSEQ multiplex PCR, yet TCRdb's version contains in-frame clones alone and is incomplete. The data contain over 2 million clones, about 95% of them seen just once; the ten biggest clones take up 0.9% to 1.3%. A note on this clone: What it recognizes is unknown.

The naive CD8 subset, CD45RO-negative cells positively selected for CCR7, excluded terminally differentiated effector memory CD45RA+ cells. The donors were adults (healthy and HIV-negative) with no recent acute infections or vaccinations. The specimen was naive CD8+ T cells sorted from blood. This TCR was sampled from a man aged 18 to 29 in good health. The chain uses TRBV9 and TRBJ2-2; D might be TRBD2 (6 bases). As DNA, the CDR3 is TGTGCCAGCAGCGGACGACTAGGAGCTCACAACGGGGAGCTGTTTTTT. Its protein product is CASSGRLGAHNGELFF.